The clone carrying this TCR beta chain came up once. Germline V gene sequence: CDR1 SGHTA, CDR2 FQGTGA. CDR3 length: 11 amino acids. The ends were cut back, 4 bases at V and 10 bases at J, with 8 bases in the middle. The data derive from a study of OX40 agonist ivuxolimab in advanced cancers. The repertoire was sequenced with immunoSEQ multiplex PCR; TCRdb's copy has only in-frame clones and lacks some. This sample carries some 50,000 clones, around 94% of them seen once, and the ten largest clones take approximately 9.9%. The J gene is TRBJ2-1, the V gene TRBV7-3; D call uncertain. The material was CD4+ or CD8+ T cells sorted from blood, obtained in a trial of the OX40 agonist ivuxolimab. This TCR came from an adult with an advanced solid tumor such as melanoma, head and neck, liver or kidney cancer. For the CDR3, the DNA is TGTGCCAGCAGCTCCGGTGGGGAGCAGTTCTTC. Translated: CASSSGGEQFF.